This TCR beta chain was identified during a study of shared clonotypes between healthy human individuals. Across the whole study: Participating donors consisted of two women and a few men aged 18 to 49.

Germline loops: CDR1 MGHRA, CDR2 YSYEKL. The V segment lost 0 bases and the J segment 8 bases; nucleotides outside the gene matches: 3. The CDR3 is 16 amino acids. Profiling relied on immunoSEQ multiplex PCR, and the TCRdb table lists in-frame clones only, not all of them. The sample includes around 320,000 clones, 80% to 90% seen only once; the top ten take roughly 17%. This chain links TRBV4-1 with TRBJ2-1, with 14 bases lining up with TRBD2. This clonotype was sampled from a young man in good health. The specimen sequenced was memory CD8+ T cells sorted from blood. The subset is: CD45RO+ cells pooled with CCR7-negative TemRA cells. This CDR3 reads CASSQETSGGGHEQFF. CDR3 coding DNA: TGCGCCAGCAGCCAAGAGACTAGCGGGGGGGGACATGAGCAGTTCTTC.